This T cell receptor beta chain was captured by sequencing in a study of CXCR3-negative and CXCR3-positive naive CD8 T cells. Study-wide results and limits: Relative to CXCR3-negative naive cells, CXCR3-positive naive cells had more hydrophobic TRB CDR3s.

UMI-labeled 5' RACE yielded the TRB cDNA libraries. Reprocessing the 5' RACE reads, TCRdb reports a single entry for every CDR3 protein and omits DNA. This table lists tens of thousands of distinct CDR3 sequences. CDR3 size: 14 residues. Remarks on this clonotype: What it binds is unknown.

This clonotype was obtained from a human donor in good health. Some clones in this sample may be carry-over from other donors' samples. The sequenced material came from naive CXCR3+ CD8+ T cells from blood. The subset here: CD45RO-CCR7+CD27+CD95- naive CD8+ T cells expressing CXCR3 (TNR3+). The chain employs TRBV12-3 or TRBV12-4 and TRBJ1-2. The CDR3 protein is CASSPRPANYGYTF.